This T cell receptor beta chain was recovered during a study of blood T cell repertoires in COVID-19. Study at large: T cells, B-cell-depleted T cells, or PBMCs supplied cDNA or gDNA.

This CDR3 region has 14 residues. CDR1 and CDR2 from the germline V gene are DFQATT and SNEGSKA (reference sequence). Trimming shortened V by 3 bases and J by 6 bases, and 15 bases separated the two germline ends. The repertoire was sequenced with immunoSEQ multiplex PCR; TCRdb's copy has only in-frame clones and lacks some. The sample includes 350,000 to 400,000 clones, roughly 90% of them seen just once. Study members were between roughly 18 and 90 years old and lived in fewer than 30 US regions. Which cohort a participant joined came from the clinical history participants gave. Sample: PBMCs or T cells enriched from blood (not recorded which). The V gene is TRBV20-1, the J gene TRBJ1-5; D is unresolved. The sequence derives from a woman aged 25 to 39 with acute COVID-19. The CDR3 here is CSASGVREAQPQHF. CDR3 nucleotide sequence: TGCAGTGCTAGTGGGGTGAGGGAAGCTCAGCCCCAGCATTTT.